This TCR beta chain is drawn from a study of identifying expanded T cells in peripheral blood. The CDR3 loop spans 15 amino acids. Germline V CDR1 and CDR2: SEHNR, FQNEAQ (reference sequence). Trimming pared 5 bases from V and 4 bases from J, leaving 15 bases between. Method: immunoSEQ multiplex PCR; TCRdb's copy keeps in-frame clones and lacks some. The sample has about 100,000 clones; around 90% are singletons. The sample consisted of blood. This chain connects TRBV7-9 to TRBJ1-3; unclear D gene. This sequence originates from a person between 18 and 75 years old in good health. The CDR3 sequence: CASSPLGFGGNTIYF. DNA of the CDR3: TGTGCCAGCAGCCCGTTGGGGTTTGGAGGAAACACCATATATTTT.